Below, 27 T cell receptor beta chains from the same sample are listed, as sequenced in a study of T-cell memory formation after mild COVID-19 (dated by TCRdb to the early 2020s). The library was produced with 5' RACE. The data were produced on an Illumina NovaSeq 6000. TCRdb redid the processing of the public reads, applying fastp at Q25 and MiXCR, and retained in-frame beta chains. Each entry is one CDR3 protein sequence, shown with its most common DNA and genes. Present in this sample are about 560,000 distinct CDR3 sequences, less than 25% of which were seen just once. Around 8.4% of the sample is taken by the ten largest. Sequenced sample: PBMCs or a T cell subset sorted from them (not recorded which). All receptors come from an adult woman who had mild COVID-19 (a few samples of this study predate the infection). The sample titles of this study are shuffled in the database, so cell type and time point are left out; the donor was told from shared clones.

This clonotype has a handful of counts. The chain employs TRBV6-5 and TRBJ2-5, with 10 bases lining up with TRBD1. V dropped 5 bases and J dropped 5; count of bases not matched to a gene: 8. The CDR3 is made up of 15 amino acids. Germline V gene lookup returns CDR1 MNHEY and CDR2 SVGAGI. CDR3 in DNA: TGTGCCAGCAGTCGGACAGGGGGACGAGGGGAGACCCAGTACTTC. Residues: CASSRTGGRGETQYF.

This clonotype turned up a few times. The V call is TRBV28, the J call TRBJ2-1; a possible D gene is TRBD2 (5 bases). V lost 4 bases to trimming and J lost 13 bases, with 17 bases between them. Per germline, CDR1 MDHEN and CDR2 SYDVKM. This CDR3 contains 13 residues. CDR3 residues: CASSSSGERAQFF. For the CDR3, the DNA is TGTGCCAGCAGTTCCTCCGGGGAAAGGGCACAGTTCTTC.

This clonotype was counted between two and nine times. The V call is TRBV5-1, the J call TRBJ2-1; the match to TRBD2 covers 8 bases. Germline loops: CDR1 SGHRS, CDR2 YFSETQ. The junction had 6 bases not matched to a gene; V was cut back by 0 bases and J by 4 bases. CDR3 length equals 16 residues. In DNA form, the CDR3 reads TGCGCCAGCAGCTTGGGGAGCGGGGGTATGTACAATGAGCAGTTCTTC. Protein product: CASSLGSGGMYNEQFF. The variable domain in full, completed from reference TRBV5-1 and TRBJ2-1, reads KAGVTQTPRYLIKTRGQQVTLSCSPISGHRSVSWYQQTPGQGLQFLFEYFSETQRNKGNFPGRFSGRQFSNSRSEMNVSTLELGDSALYLCASSLGSGGMYNEQFFGPGTRLTVL.

This clonotype occurred a few times. This chain joins TRBV24-1 and TRBJ1-1, with 7 positions matching TRBD1. The CDR3 contains 14 residues. Germline-derived CDR1 and CDR2 are KGHDR and SFDVKD. With 10 bases clipped from V and 0 bases from J, the junction kept 7 bases outside the gene matches. The CDR3 DNA reads TGTGCCACGAGTAAGGGACAGCTGAACACTGAAGCTTTCTTT. Translated, it gives CATSKGQLNTEAFF.

This chain uses TRBV5-4 with TRBJ2-1; 8 bases fit TRBD2. J gave up 6 bases and V 2 bases, and 1 base lay outside the gene matches. This CDR3 spans 13 amino acids. The germline gives CDR1 SGHNT, CDR2 YYREEE (reference sequence). This CDR3 is CASSFGTSNEQFF. Here the CDR3 DNA reads TGTGCCAGCAGCTTCGGGACTAGCAATGAGCAGTTCTTC.

This clonotype came up a few times. The chain is built from TRBV7-2 and TRBJ1-1; TRBD1 aligns across 7 bases. Germline values: CDR1 SGHTA, CDR2 FQGNSA. The V and J ends lost 9 bases and 4 bases, in that order; junction bases with no gene match: 8. This CDR3 contains 13 residues. The CDR3, as DNA: TGTGCCAGTTCAAGGGGGCGGACCACTGAAGCTTTCTTT. Translating gives CASSRGRTTEAFF.

This clonotype was counted a few times. The chain is built from TRBV20-1 and TRBJ2-2, with TRBD1 identical over 7 bases. The CDR3 is 14 residues long. V shed 6 bases and J 2 bases; nucleotides not matched to a gene: 6. The germline CDR1 and CDR2 sequences are DFQATT and SNEGSKA (reference sequence). CDR3 sequence: CSARPGGNTGELFF. CDR3 coding DNA: TGCAGTGCCCGCCCAGGGGGAAACACCGGGGAGCTGTTTTTT.

This rearrangement joins TRBV18 to TRBJ2-7, with D perhaps TRBD1 or TRBD2 (5 bases each). V lost 3 bases and J 0 bases, leaving 12 bases between the germline ends. CDR1 and CDR2 from the germline V gene are KGHSH and LQKENI. The CDR3 is 15 residues long. DNA for the CDR3: TGTGCCAGCTCACCCCGGGACGGTCACTCCTACGAGCAGTACTTC. Amino acids: CASSPRDGHSYEQYF. The entire variable domain, with the rest obtained from reference TRBV18 and TRBJ2-7, is as follows: NAGVMQNPRHLVRRRGQEARLRCSPMKGHSHVYWYRQLPEEGLKFMVYLQKENIIDESGMPKERFSAEFPKEGPSILRIQQVVRGDSAAYFCASSPRDGHSYEQYFGPGTRLTVT.

In its sample, this clonotype was seen a few times. This chain connects TRBV7-2 to TRBJ2-3; TRBD2 matches 8 bases. CDR3 size: 15 residues. The germline V gene encodes CDR1 SGHTA and CDR2 FQGNSA. The junction had 2 bases not matched to a gene; V was cut back by 3 bases and J by 0 bases. CDR3 nucleotides: TGTGCCAGCAGCTTTGGCGGGGGGAGCACAGATACGCAGTATTTT. Translating it yields CASSFGGGSTDTQYF.

This chain links TRBV7-2 with TRBJ1-6; D is ambiguous. This CDR3 spans 14 amino acids. Germline CDR1 SGHTA, CDR2 FQGNSA. Trimming stripped 1 base from V and 6 bases from J, with 7 bases between. The CDR3 spells CASSLVNSNSPLHF. CDR3 nucleotide sequence: TGTGCCAGCAGCTTAGTGAATTCTAATTCACCCCTCCACTTT.

This clonotype was counted between two and nine times. The chain recombines TRBV3-1 with TRBJ2-7, with 9 bases that match TRBD2. Unmatched junction bases numbered 17, after V lost 4 bases and J lost 7 bases. Germline lookup yields CDR1 LGHDT and CDR2 YNNKEL (reference sequence). This CDR3 is built from 17 residues. The CDR3 spells CASSLLGSGSTKGEQYF. The DNA of the CDR3 is TGTGCCAGCAGCCTCTTAGGTAGCGGGAGCACGAAAGGGGAGCAGTACTTC.

The chain combines TRBV7-3 with TRBJ2-7; D is unresolved. Trimming took off 2 bases at V and 2 bases at J, with 13 bases between the two ends. From germline, CDR1 is SGHTA and CDR2 FQGTGA. There are 15 residues in the CDR3. Here the CDR3 reads CASSLGKGLAYEQYF. The CDR3 DNA reads as TGTGCCAGCAGCTTAGGTAAAGGCCTGGCCTACGAGCAGTACTTC.

This clonotype was detected a few times. V and J are TRBV7-9 and TRBJ2-2; 7 nucleotides agree with TRBD1. The J segment lost 7 bases and the V segment lost 6 bases, leaving 5 bases of the junction unmatched. CDR1 and CDR2 (germline): SEHNR, FQNEAQ (reference sequence). This CDR3 is 13 amino acids long. The DNA for the CDR3 is TGTGCCAGCAGACTCGACAGGGTCGGGGAGCTGTTTTTT. This codes for CASRLDRVGELFF.

The CDR3 here is CATSIALGTDTQYF. CDR3 coding DNA: TGTGCCACCAGCATCGCTCTGGGCACAGATACGCAGTATTTT. The chain recombines TRBV15 with TRBJ2-3; D is ambiguous. V was trimmed by 4 bases and J by 1 base, leaving 9 bases between them. Germline loops: CDR1 LNHNV, CDR2 YYDKDF (reference sequence). The CDR3 covers 14 residues.

The chain has TRBV4-2 and TRBJ1-1; D perhaps matches TRBD1 (6 bases). The CDR3 runs to 15 residues. Trimming took off 4 bases at V and 6 bases at J, with 18 bases between the two ends. Germline CDR1 reads LGHNA; CDR2 reads YNFKEQ. CDR3 amino acids: CASSPPRTGSPEAFF. The CDR3 DNA is TGTGCCAGCAGCCCTCCGCGAACAGGGAGTCCTGAAGCTTTCTTT.

This chain links TRBV11-3 with TRBJ2-1; 11 bases are shared with TRBD1. Trimming at V came to 1 base and at J to 3 bases, leaving 5 bases not matched to a gene. The CDR3 is made up of 17 amino acids. The germline gives CDR1 SGHNT, CDR2 YENEEA. DNA for the CDR3: TGTGCCAGCAGCTTAGCCCGGGGGACAGGGGGCTACAATGAGCAGTTCTTC. It codes for CASSLARGTGGYNEQFF.

This clonotype was detected only a few times. The V and J genes are TRBV4-1 and TRBJ2-7, with 7 bases fitting TRBD2. Germline-derived CDR1 and CDR2 are MGHRA and YSYEKL. The V segment lost 1 base and the J segment 2 bases; nucleotides outside the gene matches: 5. CDR3 length: 15 residues. The CDR3 is CASSQVGEGAYEQYF. The CDR3 bases are TGCGCCAGCAGCCAAGTCGGGGAGGGTGCCTACGAGCAGTACTTC.

The chain links TRBV12-3 or TRBV12-4 to TRBJ2-2, with unresolved D. This CDR3 comprises 12 residues. Trimming took 1 base from V and 8 from J, leaving 5 bases between them. CDR3 in amino acids: CASSLGLGELFF. The CDR3 coding sequence is TGTGCCAGCAGTTTAGGACTGGGGGAGCTGTTTTTT.

CDR3: CASSLEEGQGLNEQFF. The CDR3 DNA reads as TGTGCCAGCAGCTTAGAAGAGGGACAGGGGTTGAATGAGCAGTTCTTC. The chain is built from TRBV7-3 and TRBJ2-1; 10 bases line up with TRBD1. This CDR3 spans 16 amino acids. Germline CDR1 is SGHTA and CDR2 is FQGTGA. V lost 2 bases, J lost 7 bases, and 8 bases stayed unmatched.

The rearrangement links TRBV14 to TRBJ2-3; 7 bases align to TRBD1. Germline values: CDR1 SGHDN, CDR2 FVKESK. The CDR3 is 13 amino acids. The junction had 6 bases not matched to a gene; V was cut back by 3 bases and J by 9 bases. The CDR3 nucleotides are TGTGCCAGCAGCCAGGCGACAGGGAAAACGCAGTATTTT. Translated, it gives CASSQATGKTQYF. Full variable domain (remainder filled in from reference TRBV14 and TRBJ2-3): EAGVTQFPSHSVIEKGQTVTLRCDPISGHDNLYWYRRVMGKEIKFLLHFVKESKQDESGMPNNRFLAERTGGTYSTLKVQPAELEDSGVYFCASSQATGKTQYFGPGTRLTVL.

This clonotype was counted only a few times. The rearrangement links TRBV20-1 to TRBJ2-3; D tentatively reads TRBD1 or TRBD2 (5 bases each). The CDR3 runs to 13 residues. Germline-derived CDR1 and CDR2 are DFQATT and SNEGSKA (reference sequence). Trimming removed 3 bases at V and 0 bases at J, with 7 bases between. The CDR3 nucleotides read TGCAGTGCTAGTGAGGGGAGCACAGATACGCAGTATTTT. Protein product: CSASEGSTDTQYF.

This rearrangement joins TRBV4-1 to TRBJ1-1, with a weak D call TRBD1 (6 bases). This CDR3 has 16 amino acids. The germline V and J ends were trimmed by 6 bases and 2 bases, with 19 bases remaining between them. Germline assignment: CDR1 MGHRA and CDR2 YSYEKL. CDR3 coding DNA: TGCGCCAGCAGTCGTCAGGGATCAGGGGCCAACACTGAAGCTTTCTTT. Translation: CASSRQGSGANTEAFF.

The rearrangement uses TRBV30 and TRBJ1-2; 11 bases are a match to TRBD1. V trimming: 2 bases; J trimming: 6 bases; junction bases outside the gene matches: 11. The CDR3 extends over 16 amino acids. The germline V gene has CDR1 GTSNPN and CDR2 SVGIG (reference sequence). CDR3 sequence reads: CAWSPGTGGLFHGYTF. The DNA for the CDR3 is TGTGCCTGGAGTCCCGGGACAGGGGGACTATTCCATGGCTACACCTTC.

This clonotype occurred a few times. V is TRBV5-6 and J is TRBJ2-2; D unresolved. Germline V gene lookup returns CDR1 SGHDT and CDR2 YYEEEE. This CDR3 is built from 15 residues. Trimming took off 0 bases at V and 1 base at J, with 7 bases between the two ends. CDR3: CASSLDLVNTGELFF. The CDR3 DNA sequence: TGTGCCAGCAGCTTGGATTTGGTGAACACCGGGGAGCTGTTTTTT.

This sequence joins TRBV6-5 and TRBJ1-6; the D is unclear. Germline V gene sequence: CDR1 MNHEY, CDR2 SVGAGI. The CDR3 runs 13 residues. V shed 0 bases and J shed 14 bases, with 11 bases lying between them. Here the CDR3 reads CASSYSGYSSLHF. As DNA, the CDR3 is TGTGCCAGCAGTTACTCGGGGTACTCCTCCCTCCACTTT.

A few counts support this clonotype. The V call is TRBV18, the J call TRBJ2-4; D not certain. Trimming pared 5 bases from V and 2 bases from J, leaving 19 bases between. The CDR3 consists of 17 residues. CDR1 is KGHSH and CDR2 is LQKENI in the germline V gene. CDR3 in DNA: TGTGCCAGCTCATTTTCGACGCTGGTCGTGACCAAAAACATTCAGTACTTC. Translating gives CASSFSTLVVTKNIQYF.

This clonotype was seen a handful of times. The chain uses TRBV7-2 and TRBJ1-1; D not certain. V shed 4 bases and J shed 1 base, with 13 bases lying between them. The CDR3 sequence is 15 residues long. Germline CDR1 SGHTA, CDR2 FQGNSA. The CDR3 DNA is TGTGCCAGCAGCTCCGCCGGTAGGGAGAACACTGAAGCTTTCTTT. It translates to CASSSAGRENTEAFF.